This is a list of T cell receptor beta chains from one sample in a study of shared clonotypes between healthy human individuals. The assay was immunoSEQ multiplex PCR, and TCRdb's table has in-frame clones only and misses some. The sample has 650,000 to 800,000 clones, about 91% seen once. Sequenced input: naive CD8+ T cells sorted from blood. The receptor set was obtained from a man under 40 in good health. Each CDR3 is given with its conserved first and last residue. D genes are given only for firm matches. Clone size is stated in some rows and not others, as once, few, many or a class when expanded.

j_call	v_call	clone_size	d_call	cdr3_aa	cdr3_nt
TRBJ1-4	TRBV5-1	.	TRBD1	CASSAGQGGSNEKLFF	TGCGCCAGCAGCGCCGGACAGGGAGGGTCTAATGAAAAACTGTTTTTT
TRBJ2-3	TRBV7-3	.	TRBD2	CASSSEGGGTDTQYF	TGTGCCAGCAGCTCCGAGGGAGGGGGCACAGATACGCAGTATTTT
TRBJ2-7	TRBV29-1	.	.	CSVVTIYYEQYF	TGCAGCGTTGTGACAATATACTACGAGCAGTACTTC
TRBJ2-7	TRBV19	.	TRBD1	CAIPTGREQYF	TGTGCCATCCCGACAGGGCGAGAGCAGTACTTC
TRBJ2-1	TRBV7-9	.	TRBD2	CASSLPRTSGRRNEQFF	TGTGCCAGCAGCTTACCCAGGACTAGCGGGAGGAGGAATGAGCAGTTCTTC
TRBJ2-3	TRBV27	.	TRBD2	CASSPAGGITDTQYF	TGTGCCAGCAGTCCGGCGGGAGGGATCACAGATACGCAGTATTTT
TRBJ1-1	TRBV7-9	.	TRBD1	CASRSPGGKDGTEAFF	TGTGCCAGCCGCTCTCCAGGGGGCAAGGATGGCACTGAAGCTTTCTTT
TRBJ1-5	TRBV5-4	.	TRBD1	CASSPGTGRQPQHF	TGTGCCAGCAGCCCTGGGACAGGGCGTCAGCCCCAGCATTTT
TRBJ2-7	TRBV10-1	.	.	CASSEVGSYEQYF	TGCGCCAGCAGTGAGGTGGGATCCTACGAGCAGTACTTC
TRBJ2-1	TRBV6-1	.	TRBD1	CASSERDSYNEQFF	TGTGCCAGCAGTGAACGGGACAGTTACAATGAGCAGTTCTTC
TRBJ2-1	TRBV9	.	.	CASSHLLLSEQFF	TGTGCCAGCAGCCACCTTCTTTTGAGTGAGCAGTTCTTC
TRBJ2-7	TRBV30	.	.	CAAGGSSYEQYF	TGTGCTGCTGGGGGAAGCTCCTACGAGCAGTACTTC
TRBJ2-3	TRBV7-6	once	TRBD2	CASSKNTGASGTDTQYF	TGTGCCAGCAGCAAAAACACTGGGGCTAGCGGGACAGATACGCAGTATTTT
TRBJ2-7	TRBV7-2	.	.	CASSKRSYEQYF	TGTGCCAGCAGCAAGCGCTCCTACGAGCAGTACTTC
TRBJ2-3	TRBV7-8	.	.	CASSLRTDTQYF	TGTGCCAGCAGCCTTCGCACAGATACGCAGTATTTT
TRBJ1-2	TRBV4-1	.	.	CASSQAGSDDGYTF	TGCGCCAGCAGCCAAGCGGGAAGCGACGATGGCTACACCTTC
TRBJ2-7	TRBV11-2	.	TRBD1	CASSGHRGTLLYEQYF	TGTGCCAGCAGCGGTCACAGGGGTACCCTACTCTACGAGCAGTACTTC
TRBJ2-7	TRBV10-1	.	.	CARNRDCSYEQYF	TGCGCCAGAAATCGGGACTGCTCCTACGAGCAGTACTTC
TRBJ2-1	TRBV4-3	.	TRBD2	CASSQDRAGGRYEQFF	TGCGCCAGCAGCCAAGATAGAGCGGGAGGGAGGTATGAGCAGTTCTTC
TRBJ1-5	TRBV28	.	TRBD1	CASTSGTGLQPQHF	TGTGCCAGCACCTCCGGGACAGGGCTTCAGCCCCAGCATTTT
TRBJ2-5	TRBV27	.	.	CASSLYGGETQYF	TGTGCCAGCAGTTTATACGGCGGAGAGACCCAGTACTTC
TRBJ2-3	TRBV14	.	.	CASSQDRGGPDTQYF	TGTGCCAGCAGCCAAGATAGGGGGGGTCCGGATACGCAGTATTTT
TRBJ2-7	TRBV11-2	.	.	CASSLDLGHGYEQYF	TGTGCCAGCAGCTTAGATTTGGGACATGGCTACGAGCAGTACTTC
TRBJ2-1	TRBV7-6	.	TRBD2	CASSLGIAGDSMGNEQFF	TGTGCCAGCAGCTTAGGGATAGCGGGAGATTCGATGGGCAATGAGCAGTTCTTC
TRBJ2-1	TRBV19	.	TRBD2	CATSLGTSGSGYEQFF	TGTGCCACCTCCCTGGGGACTAGCGGGAGCGGATATGAGCAGTTCTTC
TRBJ2-3	TRBV13	.	TRBD1	CASSGTGGSQHRTDTQYF	TGTGCCAGCAGCGGGACAGGGGGCTCGCAGCACCGCACAGATACGCAGTATTTT
TRBJ2-3	TRBV27	once	TRBD1	CASSLRTGGTDTQYF	TGTGCCAGCAGTCTCCGGACAGGGGGCACAGATACGCAGTATTTT
TRBJ2-6	TRBV18	once	TRBD1	CASSPRDRVNVLTF	TGTGCCAGCTCACCACGCGACAGGGTCAACGTCCTGACTTTC
TRBJ1-5	TRBV21-1	few	.	CASHESPEYNQPQHF	TGTGCCAGCCATGAAAGCCCCGAGTACAATCAGCCCCAGCATTTT
TRBJ2-5	TRBV15	.	.	CATSSPTEETQYF	TGTGCCACCAGCAGTCCGACGGAAGAGACCCAGTACTTC
TRBJ2-1	TRBV19	.	TRBD2	CASSIIVTAGGSYNEQFF	TGTGCCAGTAGTATAATAGTCACCGCGGGAGGGTCCTACAATGAGCAGTTCTTC
TRBJ2-1	TRBV5-6	.	.	CASSFFGGISYNEQFF	TGTGCCAGCAGCTTTTTTGGCGGGATCTCCTACAATGAGCAGTTCTTC
TRBJ2-2	TRBV28	.	.	CASTDFRLQGATGELFF	TGTGCCAGCACTGACTTTCGACTACAGGGAGCCACCGGGGAGCTGTTTTTT
TRBJ2-5	TRBV4-1	.	.	CASSQDGKTQYF	TGCGCCAGCAGCCAAGATGGAAAGACCCAGTACTTC
TRBJ2-7	TRBV5-1	.	TRBD1	CASSSPRQGSYEQYF	TGCGCCAGCAGCTCGCCCCGACAGGGGTCCTACGAGCAGTACTTC
TRBJ2-5	TRBV6-5	once	.	CASSYGGGLETQYF	TGTGCCAGCAGTTACGGTGGGGGGCTTGAGACCCAGTACTTC
TRBJ2-1	TRBV9	.	.	CASRGPSRNEQFF	TGTGCCAGCAGGGGACCGTCCCGCAATGAGCAGTTCTTC
TRBJ1-5	TRBV7-8	.	.	CASSYDEEKPQHF	TGTGCCAGCAGCTACGACGAAGAAAAGCCCCAGCATTTT
TRBJ2-7	TRBV19	.	TRBD2	CASSGGGAGFYEQYF	TGTGCCAGTAGTGGGGGGGGTGCAGGATTCTACGAGCAGTACTTC
TRBJ1-4	TRBV6-1	.	TRBD1	CASSDGKTGWEKLFF	TGTGCCAGCAGTGACGGGAAGACAGGGTGGGAAAAACTGTTTTTT
TRBJ1-5	TRBV27	.	.	CASSVESVGNQPQHF	TGTGCCAGCAGTGTTGAGTCGGTGGGAAATCAGCCCCAGCATTTT
TRBJ2-1	TRBV6-1	.	.	CASSPKRDGNEQFF	TGTGCCAGCAGCCCCAAAAGGGACGGCAATGAGCAGTTCTTC
TRBJ2-7	TRBV7-9	few	.	CASSSALYEQYF	TGTGCCAGCAGCTCCGCCCTCTACGAGCAGTACTTC
TRBJ2-5	TRBV28	.	TRBD2	CASSLGGGPETQYF	TGTGCCAGCAGTTTAGGGGGGGGACCAGAGACCCAGTACTTC
TRBJ2-1	TRBV10-1	.	TRBD2	CASGLAGVSEQFF	TGCGCCAGTGGACTAGCGGGAGTTAGTGAGCAGTTCTTC
TRBJ2-1	TRBV7-9	.	.	CANSVLVGNEQFF	TGTGCCAACTCCGTGCTAGTGGGTAATGAGCAGTTCTTC
TRBJ2-3	TRBV15	.	.	CATGTPLPFTDTQYF	TGTGCCACCGGAACACCTCTACCATTCACAGATACGCAGTATTTT
TRBJ2-7	TRBV6-6	once	.	CASSYGGPYEQYF	TGTGCCAGCAGTTACGGGGGCCCCTACGAGCAGTACTTC
TRBJ2-1	TRBV2	.	TRBD2	CASSGRESYNEQFF	TGTGCCAGCAGTGGGCGGGAGTCCTACAATGAGCAGTTCTTC
TRBJ2-1	TRBV5-6	once	TRBD2	CASSPLAGGFNEQFF	TGTGCCAGCAGCCCCCTAGCGGGAGGTTTCAATGAGCAGTTCTTC
TRBJ2-1	TRBV10-3	.	TRBD2	CAISDFERREGDNEQFF	TGTGCCATCAGTGATTTTGAAAGGCGGGAGGGGGACAATGAGCAGTTCTTC
TRBJ2-7	TRBV6-5	.	TRBD2	CASGIIAGNSYEQYF	TGTGCCAGCGGCATTATAGCGGGCAACTCCTACGAGCAGTACTTC
TRBJ2-5	TRBV5-4	.	TRBD2	CASSLSQASGKETQYF	TGTGCCAGCAGCTTGTCCCAGGCTAGCGGGAAGGAGACCCAGTACTTC